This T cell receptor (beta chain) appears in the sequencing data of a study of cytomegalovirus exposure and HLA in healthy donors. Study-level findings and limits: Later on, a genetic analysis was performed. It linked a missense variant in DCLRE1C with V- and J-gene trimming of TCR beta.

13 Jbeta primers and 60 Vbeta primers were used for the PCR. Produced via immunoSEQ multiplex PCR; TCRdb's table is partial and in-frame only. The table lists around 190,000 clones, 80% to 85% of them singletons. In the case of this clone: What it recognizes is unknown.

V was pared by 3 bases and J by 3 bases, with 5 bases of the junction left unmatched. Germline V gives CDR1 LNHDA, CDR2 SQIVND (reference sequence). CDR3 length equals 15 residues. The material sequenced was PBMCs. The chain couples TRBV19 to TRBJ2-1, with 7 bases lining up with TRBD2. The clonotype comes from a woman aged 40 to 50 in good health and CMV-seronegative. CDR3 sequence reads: CASSMTAGDYNEQFF. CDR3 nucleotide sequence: TGTGCCAGTAGTATGACTGCGGGGGACTACAATGAGCAGTTCTTC.